The T cell receptor beta chain described here comes from a study of cytomegalovirus exposure and HLA in healthy donors. In the study overall: Samples from HLA-typed donors yielded some 85 million unique TCRs in an early data release. Study observations and caveats: The authors enumerated under 200 TCR beta chains as linked to cytomegalovirus. Both high specificity and high sensitivity reportedly marked the classifier's diagnosis of cytomegalovirus status.

PCR used 60 Vbeta primers and 13 Jbeta primers. TCRdb's table, derived via immunoSEQ multiplex PCR, lists solely in-frame clones and lacks some. The sample includes approximately 110,000 clones, 74% of them seen just once. About this clone: Its cognate antigen is unknown.

This CDR3 is built from 15 residues. Germline trimming cut 4 bases from V and 0 bases from J; bases unmatched to any gene: 3. The germline V gene encodes CDR1 SGHDT and CDR2 YYEEEE. This TCR derives from a woman aged 45-59 years in good health and CMV-seropositive. The sequencing input was PBMCs. The V gene is TRBV5-6, the J gene TRBJ2-3; 9 positions agree with TRBD2. The chain's CDR3 is CASSPSGRSTDTQYF. In nucleotides, the CDR3 is TGTGCCAGCAGCCCGAGCGGGAGGAGCACAGATACGCAGTATTTT.